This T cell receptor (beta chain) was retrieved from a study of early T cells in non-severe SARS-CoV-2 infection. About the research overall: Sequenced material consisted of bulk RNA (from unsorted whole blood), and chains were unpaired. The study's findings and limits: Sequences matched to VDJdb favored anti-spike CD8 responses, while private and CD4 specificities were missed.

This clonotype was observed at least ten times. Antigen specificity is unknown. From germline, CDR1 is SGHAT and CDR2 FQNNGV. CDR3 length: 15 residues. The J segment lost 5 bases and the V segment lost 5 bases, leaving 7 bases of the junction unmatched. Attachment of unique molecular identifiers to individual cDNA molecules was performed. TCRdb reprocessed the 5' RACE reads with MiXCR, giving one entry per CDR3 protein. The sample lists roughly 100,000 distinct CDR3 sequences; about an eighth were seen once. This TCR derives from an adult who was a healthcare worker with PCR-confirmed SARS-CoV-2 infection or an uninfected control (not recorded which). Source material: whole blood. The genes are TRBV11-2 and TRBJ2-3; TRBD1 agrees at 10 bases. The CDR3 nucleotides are TGTGCCAGCAGCCCCCGGGACAGGGGAGGAGATACGCAGTATTTT. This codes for CASSPRDRGGDTQYF. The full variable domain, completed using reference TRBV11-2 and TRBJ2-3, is EAGVAQSPRYKIIEKRQSVAFWCNPISGHATLYWYQQILGQGPKLLIQFQNNGVVDDSQLPKDRFSAERLKGVDSTLKIQPAKLEDSAVYLCASSPRDRGGDTQYFGPGTRLTVL.